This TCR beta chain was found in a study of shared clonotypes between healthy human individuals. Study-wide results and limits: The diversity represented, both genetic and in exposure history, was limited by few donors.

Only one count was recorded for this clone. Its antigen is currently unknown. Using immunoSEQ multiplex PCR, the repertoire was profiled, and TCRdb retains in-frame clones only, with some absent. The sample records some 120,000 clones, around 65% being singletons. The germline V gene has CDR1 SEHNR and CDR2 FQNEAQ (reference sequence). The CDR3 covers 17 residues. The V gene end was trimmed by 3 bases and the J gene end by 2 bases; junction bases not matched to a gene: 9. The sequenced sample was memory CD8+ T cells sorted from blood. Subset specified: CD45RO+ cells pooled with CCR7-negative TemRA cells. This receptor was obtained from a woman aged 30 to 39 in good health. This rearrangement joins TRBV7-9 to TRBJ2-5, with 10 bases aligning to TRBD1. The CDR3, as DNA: TGTGCCAGCAGCTTGACCTGGGACAGGGGACCTCAAGAGACCCAGTACTTC. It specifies CASSLTWDRGPQETQYF.